These 21 T cell receptor beta chains share one sample of origin, sequenced in a study of control samples from healthy donors and cancer patients. Profiling relied on immunoSEQ multiplex PCR, and the TCRdb table lists in-frame clones only, not all of them. The table records 50,000 or so clones, 95% to 97% of them present only once. Sequencing was carried out using blood. The source of these receptors is a woman under 30 in good health.

This chain connects TRBV27 to TRBJ1-1; D gene unclear. Germline V gene sequence: CDR1 MNHEY, CDR2 SMNVEV (reference sequence). This CDR3 is built from 13 residues. V was trimmed by 0 bases and J by 5 bases, leaving 7 bases between them. The CDR3 region is CASSLSVGTEAFF. In DNA form, the CDR3 reads TGTGCCAGCAGTTTATCTGTGGGAACTGAAGCTTTCTTT.

The chain links TRBV7-3 to TRBJ2-5; TRBD2 is a possible D gene (5 bases). Trimming cost V 1 base and J 3 bases, with 12 bases left between them. Germline CDR1 reads SGHTA; CDR2 reads FQGTGA. The CDR3 runs to 15 residues. The CDR3 DNA follows: TGTGCCAGCAGCTTAAGTGGCAGGAGGAAAGAGACCCAGTACTTC. This encodes CASSLSGRRKETQYF.

V usage is TRBV3-1 (or the pseudogene TRBV3-2) and J usage is TRBJ2-5; TRBD2 matches 8 bases. This CDR3 contains 15 residues. In germline, CDR1 is LGHDT, CDR2 YNNKEL (reference sequence). V shed 2 bases and J 5 bases; nucleotides not matched to a gene: 7. The DNA of the CDR3 is TGTGCCAGCAGCCAACTTCTAGCGGGCGGGGAGACCCAGTACTTC. Its translation is CASSQLLAGGETQYF.

V and J are TRBV7-9 and TRBJ1-5; 7 bases match TRBD1. The V and J ends lost 6 bases and 5 bases, in that order; junction bases with no gene match: 7. In germline, CDR1 is SEHNR, CDR2 FQNEAQ (reference sequence). The CDR3 runs 14 residues. Here the CDR3 DNA reads TGTGCCAGCAGTTCACAGGGGCACGATCAGCCCCAGCATTTT. Its protein is CASSSQGHDQPQHF.

This chain links TRBV19 with TRBJ1-1; 9 nucleotides align to TRBD1. The V and J ends lost 1 base and 10 bases, in that order; junction bases with no gene match: 13. CDR3 size: 16 residues. Per germline, CDR1 LNHDA and CDR2 SQIVND (reference sequence). The CDR3 coding sequence is TGTGCCAGTAGTATAGGGGGTACAGGGGGCTACTCAGCAGCTTTCTTT. Its translation: CASSIGGTGGYSAAFF.

This clone was recorded once. This chain connects TRBV4-3 to TRBJ2-3; a possible D gene is TRBD2 (6 bases). The CDR3 is 17 amino acids. Germline V gene lookup returns CDR1 LGHNA and CDR2 YSLEER. V was shortened by 5 bases and J by 0 bases, with 18 bases between the two germline ends. The CDR3 DNA reads TGCGCCAGCAGCTACTTATTACTCGGGACTAGCACAGATACGCAGTATTTT. Its translation: CASSYLLLGTSTDTQYF.

The chain links TRBV24-1 to TRBJ2-1; 13 nucleotides agree with TRBD2. Unmatched junction bases numbered 2, after V lost 3 bases and J lost 7 bases. The CDR3 has 15 residues. Germline loops: CDR1 KGHDR, CDR2 SFDVKD. The CDR3 here is CATSDTSGGGNEQFF. The CDR3 nucleotides read TGTGCCACCAGTGATACTAGCGGGGGGGGGAATGAGCAGTTCTTC.

In this sample, this clone turned up once. The rearrangement joins TRBV29-1 to TRBJ1-2; D gene uncertain. V was clipped by 4 bases and J by 2 bases, with 8 bases between them. Per germline, CDR1 SQVTM and CDR2 ANQGSEA. This CDR3 has 12 amino acids. The CDR3 bases are TGCAGCGTTGTGAGTCAAAACTATGGCTACACCTTC. The encoded protein is CSVVSQNYGYTF.

The V call is TRBV7-9, the J call TRBJ2-5; the match to TRBD1 covers 7 bases. The V gene's germline CDR1 is SEHNR and CDR2 FQNEAQ (reference sequence). The trim removed 4 bases at V and 3 bases at J, leaving 8 bases unmatched. CDR3 size: 15 residues. The CDR3 loop reads CASSSAPGTEETQYF. CDR3 DNA sequence: TGTGCCAGCAGCTCCGCCCCCGGGACAGAAGAGACCCAGTACTTC.

This sequence joins TRBV3-1 (or the pseudogene TRBV3-2) and TRBJ1-2, with 7 bases fitting TRBD1. With V trimmed by 3 bases and J by 6 bases, 7 bases remained unmatched. The germline CDR1 and CDR2 sequences are LGHDT and YNNKEL (reference sequence). CDR3 size: 14 residues. CDR3 loop: CASSQGQGVNGYTF. The CDR3 DNA is TGTGCCAGCAGCCAGGGGCAGGGGGTAAATGGCTACACCTTC.

The rearrangement joins TRBV19 to TRBJ2-1, with 9 bases lining up with TRBD2. The trim removed 5 bases at V and 7 bases at J, leaving 9 bases unmatched. Germline CDR1 LNHDA, CDR2 SQIVND (reference sequence). CDR3 length: 15 residues. The CDR3 DNA reads as TGTGCCAGTAGTCCGGCGGGGGGGCCGCCTAATGAGCAGTTCTTC. Translation: CASSPAGGPPNEQFF.

The rearrangement joins TRBV5-1 to TRBJ2-1; TRBD2 aligns across 7 bases. Looked up from germline, CDR1 is SGHRS and CDR2 is YFSETQ. The CDR3 loop spans 18 amino acids. With 0 bases clipped from V and 1 base from J, the junction kept 10 bases outside the gene matches. Here the CDR3 DNA reads TGCGCCAGCAGCTTGGCCGATTTCCGGGGAGGGTCCTACAATGAGCAGTTCTTC. It is translated as CASSLADFRGGSYNEQFF. The variable domain in full, with the rest retrieved from reference TRBV5-1 and TRBJ2-1, is KAGVTQTPRYLIKTRGQQVTLSCSPISGHRSVSWYQQTPGQGLQFLFEYFSETQRNKGNFPGRFSGRQFSNSRSEMNVSTLELGDSALYLCASSLADFRGGSYNEQFFGPGTRLTVL.

The chain combines TRBV5-4 with TRBJ1-4; the match to TRBD1 covers 10 bases. The junction had 3 bases not matched to a gene; V was cut back by 2 bases and J by 8 bases. The germline gives CDR1 SGHNT, CDR2 YYREEE (reference sequence). This CDR3 contains 14 residues. The CDR3: CASSFRTGGEKLFF. The CDR3 DNA reads as TGTGCCAGCAGCTTCCGGACAGGGGGAGAAAAACTGTTTTTT.

The chain carries TRBV4-3 and TRBJ2-3; no definite D call. This CDR3 contains 13 residues. CDR1 is LGHNA, CDR2 YSLEER, per germline. V gave up 0 bases and J gave up 4 bases, with 5 bases separating them. DNA for the CDR3: TGCGCCAGCAGCCAAGATCCCCCAGATACGCAGTATTTT. Translating gives CASSQDPPDTQYF.

The chain recombines TRBV7-9 with TRBJ1-4; D unclear. Germline V lookup: CDR1 SEHNR, CDR2 FQNEAQ (reference sequence). Trimming removed 5 bases at V and 4 bases at J, with 5 bases between. The CDR3 has 12 amino acids. DNA of the CDR3: TGTGCCAGCAGCGGATTTAATGAAAAACTGTTTTTT. This codes for CASSGFNEKLFF.

The genes are TRBV6-4 and TRBJ2-3, with D tentatively TRBD2 (6 bases). The germline CDR1 and CDR2 sequences are MRHNA and SNTAGT. Trimming pared 2 bases from V and 2 bases from J, leaving 11 bases between. The CDR3 is 15 residues long. Here the CDR3 reads CASSDDAGNTDTQYF. As DNA, the CDR3 is TGTGCCAGCAGTGACGACGCGGGGAACACAGATACGCAGTATTTT.

This chain connects TRBV7-9 to TRBJ1-6; 7 bases align to TRBD1. The J segment lost 7 bases and the V segment lost 8 bases, leaving 8 bases of the junction unmatched. The CDR3 contains 14 residues. Germline V lookup: CDR1 SEHNR, CDR2 FQNEAQ (reference sequence). CDR3 loop: CASPSPGQNSPLHF. Written as DNA, the CDR3 is TGTGCCAGCCCGTCACCGGGACAGAATTCACCCCTCCACTTT.

This chain links TRBV28 with TRBJ1-5; D uncertain. This CDR3 is built from 18 residues. V dropped 4 bases and J dropped 0 bases, with 19 bases sitting between them. Germline V gene sequence: CDR1 MDHEN, CDR2 SYDVKM. The CDR3 region has the DNA TGTGCCAGCAGTTCTCTACGCCAAATACTCAATAGCAATCAGCCCCAGCATTTT. Its protein is CASSSLRQILNSNQPQHF.

The V gene is TRBV19, the J gene TRBJ2-7; a weak D match, TRBD1 (6 bases). CDR1 and CDR2 (germline): LNHDA, SQIVND (reference sequence). V gave up 1 base and J gave up 3 bases, with 10 bases separating them. The CDR3 extends over 14 amino acids. This CDR3 is CASSIAQGNYEQYF. CDR3 nucleotides: TGTGCCAGTAGTATAGCTCAGGGGAACTACGAGCAGTACTTC.

The table lists this clone with a count of one. The rearrangement uses TRBV4-2 and TRBJ1-5; TRBD1 aligns across 7 bases. Trimming took 0 bases from V and 1 from J; bases not matched to a gene: 3. The CDR3 has 16 amino acids. From germline, CDR1 is LGHNA and CDR2 YNFKEQ. CDR3 nucleotides: TGTGCCAGCAGCCAAGATTCAGGGGGAAGCAATCAGCCCCAGCATTTT. This translates into CASSQDSGGSNQPQHF.

The V call is TRBV6-5, the J call TRBJ1-3; 7 positions match TRBD1. The trim removed 6 bases at V and 1 base at J, leaving 6 bases unmatched. CDR1 is MNHEY and CDR2 is SVGAGI in the germline V gene. There are 15 residues in the CDR3. The chain's CDR3 is CASRGDRLSGNTIYF. In DNA, the CDR3 is TGTGCCAGCAGGGGGGACAGACTTTCTGGAAACACCATATATTTT.